The 2 T cell receptor beta chains reported below all come from one sample, sequenced in a study of blood T cell repertoires in COVID-19. Produced via immunoSEQ multiplex PCR; TCRdb's table is partial and in-frame only. The sample lists roughly 100,000 clones; roughly 80% were seen once. Specimen: peripheral blood. These receptors all stem from a woman older than 75 with acute or convalescent COVID-19.

The J gene is TRBJ1-6, the V gene TRBV3-1 (or the pseudogene TRBV3-2), with 11 bases fitting TRBD1. The CDR3 covers 16 residues. CDR1 is LGHDT, CDR2 YNNKEL, per germline (reference sequence). Trimming removed 2 bases from V and 9 bases from J; junction bases left unmatched: 6. The CDR3, as DNA: TGTGCCAGCAGCCAATCGGACAGGGGGCGCGGTTCACCCCTCCACTTT. As protein: CASSQSDRGRGSPLHF.

The CDR3 loop is CASSSGSETQYF. CDR3 in DNA: TGCGCCAGCAGTAGCGGGAGTGAGACCCAGTACTTC. The chain combines TRBV5-1 with TRBJ2-5; 9 positions match TRBD2. The germline gives CDR1 SGHRS, CDR2 YFSETQ. CDR3 length: 12 amino acids. The J segment lost 5 bases and the V segment lost 5 bases, leaving 1 base of the junction unmatched.